The 7 T cell receptor beta chains below all came from one sample that was sequenced in a study of Ad26.COV2.S vaccination and SARS-CoV-2 variants. TCRdb's copy holds only in-frame clones and misses some; the assay was immunoSEQ multiplex PCR. The sample lists some 420,000 clones, 85% to 90% occurring once. Treatment specified: roughly 18 received Ad26.COV2.S at low or high dose, single or two shots; about 5 received placebo; per-sample allocation not given. Sampling was performed 63 days after the first vaccine or placebo injection. This specimen was peripheral blood, taken in a trial of Ad26.COV2.S vaccine versus placebo. These TCRs come from a person between 18 and 65 years old who received the Ad26.COV2.S COVID-19 vaccine or a placebo.

The gene calls are TRBV11-2 and TRBJ2-1; D call uncertain. This CDR3 contains 12 residues. Deletions cut 2 bases from V and 1 base from J, with 0 bases between. Germline lookup yields CDR1 SGHAT and CDR2 FQNNGV. CDR3 coding DNA: TGTGCCAGCAGCTTATCCTACAATGAGCAGTTCTTC. The encoded protein is CASSLSYNEQFF.

The chain recombines TRBV30 with TRBJ1-5; D is possibly TRBD1 (5 bases). Germline V lookup: CDR1 GTSNPN, CDR2 SVGIG (reference sequence). V gave up 2 bases and J gave up 3 bases, with 11 bases separating them. The CDR3 totals 14 residues. Here the CDR3 reads CAWSFPGINQPQHF. The CDR3 DNA is TGTGCCTGGAGTTTTCCAGGGATCAATCAGCCCCAGCATTTT.

Only one count was recorded for this clone. The V gene is TRBV7-9, the J gene TRBJ2-2; TRBD1 is a possible D gene (5 bases). In germline, CDR1 is SEHNR, CDR2 FQNEAQ (reference sequence). Between the trimmed V and J ends, which lost 6 bases and 0 bases, there was a span of 14 bases. This CDR3 is 16 amino acids long. The CDR3 sequence: CASSSWQGTNTGELFF. The DNA of the CDR3 is TGTGCCAGCAGTTCCTGGCAGGGAACGAACACCGGGGAGCTGTTTTTT.

This chain connects TRBV7-9 to TRBJ1-2; 7 bases align to TRBD1. V shed 1 base and J 7 bases; nucleotides not matched to a gene: 6. Germline V gene sequence: CDR1 SEHNR, CDR2 FQNEAQ (reference sequence). This CDR3 has 14 amino acids. CDR3 sequence reads: CASSLGDSTSGYTF. The CDR3 DNA follows: TGTGCCAGCAGCTTAGGGGACAGCACTAGTGGCTACACCTTC.

This chain uses TRBV28 with TRBJ1-6, with D maybe TRBD1 (5 bases). CDR3 length equals 16 residues. Germline CDR1 MDHEN, CDR2 SYDVKM. Trimming removed 6 bases at V and 7 bases at J, with 19 bases between. The CDR3 region is CASRGDRAPGNSPLHF. The CDR3, as DNA: TGTGCCAGCAGGGGGGATCGGGCCCCAGGGAATTCACCCCTCCACTTT.

This rearrangement joins TRBV18 to TRBJ1-3; a weak D match, TRBD1 (5 bases). The V gene lost 3 bases and the J gene lost 0 bases, with 15 bases spanning the gap. This CDR3 has 17 residues. Germline values: CDR1 KGHSH, CDR2 LQKENI. CDR3 DNA: TGTGCCAGCTCACCGCCTAACCAAGGGGCCTCTGGAAACACCATATATTTT. Translation: CASSPPNQGASGNTIYF. The whole variable domain, remainder taken from reference TRBV18 and TRBJ1-3, is NAGVMQNPRHLVRRRGQEARLRCSPMKGHSHVYWYRQLPEEGLKFMVYLQKENIIDESGMPKERFSAEFPKEGPSILRIQQVVRGDSAAYFCASSPPNQGASGNTIYFGEGSWLTVV.

This chain joins TRBV5-4 and TRBJ1-4; TRBD1 is a possible D gene (5 bases). The CDR3 length is 17 residues. The V and J ends lost 0 bases and 7 bases respectively, with 19 bases between them. CDR1 and CDR2 from the germline V gene are SGHNT and YYREEE (reference sequence). The CDR3 sequence is CASSLGLWAGSGEKLFF. CDR3 DNA sequence: TGTGCCAGCAGCTTGGGGCTCTGGGCAGGGTCTGGTGAAAAACTGTTTTTT.